The rows below give T cell receptor beta chains drawn from one sample of a study of shared clonotypes between healthy human individuals. Repertoires were generated with immunoSEQ multiplex PCR, while TCRdb's copy carries only in-frame clones and drops some. The table has 1 million to 1.3 million clones, approximately 80% seen once; the top ten hold roughly 0.65%. Sequenced sample: memory CD4+ T cells from PBMCs. These receptors originate from a man between 18 and 29 years old in good health. Some clones in this sample may be carry-over from other donors' samples. Both conserved end residues are part of each CDR3. Fields, in order: clone size, V gene, J gene, D gene, CDR3 DNA, CDR3 protein. A D gene is named only where the DNA matches it firmly. Size is stated for part of the rows, as once, few or many counts, or as a class when the clone is expanded.

NA	TRBV28	TRBJ2-7	NA	TGTGCCAGCAGCGGAGTAGGACTCTCCTACGAGCAGTACTTC	CASSGVGLSYEQYF
few	TRBV15	TRBJ2-1	NA	TGTGCCACCGCGGAGAGGGGGTTTTGGGGACGGGACAATGAGCAGTTCTTC	CATAERGFWGRDNEQFF
NA	TRBV9	TRBJ1-3	TRBD1	TGTGCCAGCAGGCCCCAGACAGGGCGGGGAAACACCATATATTTT	CASRPQTGRGNTIYF
NA	TRBV7-3	TRBJ2-7	NA	TGTGCCAGCAGCTCCAGCGGAACCCCCTACGAGCAGTACTTC	CASSSSGTPYEQYF
few	TRBV15	TRBJ2-7	NA	TGTGCCACCAGCAGAGATGGACGTGAGCAGTACTTC	CATSRDGREQYF
NA	TRBV7-2	TRBJ2-5	TRBD2	TGTGCCAGCAGCTCTCTAGCGGGAGGTTATGTGACCCAGTACTTC	CASSSLAGGYVTQYF
NA	TRBV5-4	TRBJ2-6	TRBD1	TGTGCCAGCAGCTTGTTGCGACAGGGTTCTGGGGCCAACGTCCTGACTTTC	CASSLLRQGSGANVLTF
few	TRBV6-6	TRBJ2-5	TRBD1	TGTGCCAGCAGTTACGGGACAGGGGTGGGAGAGACCCAGTACTTC	CASSYGTGVGETQYF
NA	TRBV11-1	TRBJ2-5	NA	TGTGCCAGCACCGGCAGACAGCGCGAGAAAGAGACCCAGTACTTC	CASTGRQREKETQYF
few	TRBV6-1	TRBJ1-4	TRBD1	TGTGCCAGCAGTGGGGGACAGGTTCTTAATGAAAAACTGTTTTTT	CASSGGQVLNEKLFF
NA	TRBV2	TRBJ1-3	NA	TGTGCCAGCAGTGCCTTTAAGGATGGGGGCACCATATATTTT	CASSAFKDGGTIYF
NA	TRBV5-6	TRBJ2-3	NA	TGTGCCAGCAGCTTGTACAGGCTGGAAGATACGCAGTATTTT	CASSLYRLEDTQYF
once	TRBV4-1	TRBJ2-7	NA	TGCGCCAGCAGCCAAGATACCTACGAGCAGTACTTC	CASSQDTYEQYF
NA	TRBV25-1	TRBJ2-1	TRBD2	TGTGCCAGCAGTGAATCGGGTAGCGGGAGAACAAATGAGCAGTTCTTC	CASSESGSGRTNEQFF
once	TRBV7-9	TRBJ2-2	NA	TGTGCCAGCAGCTTAGTATATGGTGTAGCCGGGGAGCTGTTTTTT	CASSLVYGVAGELFF
NA	TRBV6-5	TRBJ1-1	NA	TGTGCCAGCAGCACACTACGTGGTATGAACACTGAAGCTTTCTTT	CASSTLRGMNTEAFF
NA	TRBV10-3	TRBJ1-2	TRBD1	TGTGCCATCAGTAACACAGGGGCGGTCACGTATGGCTACACCTTC	CAISNTGAVTYGYTF
NA	TRBV28	TRBJ2-7	NA	TGTGCCAGCAGTTTACGTCCCTACGAGCAGTACTTC	CASSLRPYEQYF
NA	TRBV4-1	TRBJ1-2	NA	TGCGCCAGCAGCCAAGGGGTGGCCGGGGCGGGCTACACCTTC	CASSQGVAGAGYTF
NA	TRBV5-1	TRBJ1-1	NA	TGCGCCAGCAGCACACTTGCGGGGACGGGAGAAGCTTTCTTT	CASSTLAGTGEAFF
NA	TRBV7-2	TRBJ2-1	NA	TGTGCCAGCAGATCCGGGACCGCCAATAGCTACAATGAGCAGTTCTTC	CASRSGTANSYNEQFF
NA	TRBV2	TRBJ2-2	NA	TGTGCCAGCAGTGAGTTCGGTGGCACCGGGGAGCTGTTTTTT	CASSEFGGTGELFF
NA	TRBV5-5	TRBJ2-1	NA	TGTGCCAGCAGCTTGGGCTGGGGGGACAGCAATGAGCAGTTCTTC	CASSLGWGDSNEQFF